This entry lists 7 T cell receptor beta chains sequenced from one sample in a study of T cell repertoires in cytomegalovirus infection (dated by TCRdb to between 2018 and 2020). Sequencing instrument: Illumina HiSeq 1500. TCRdb's own reprocessing of the public reads used fastp at Q25 and MiXCR and kept productive beta chains. Entries that share a CDR3 protein sequence are merged under the most common genes and DNA. This sample has almost 500,000 distinct CDR3 sequences in its table, and 10% to 12% of those were observed once. The ten largest account for about 9.4% of the sample. The sequencing sample was made of PBMCs. The origin of the receptors is a human donor in good health (CMV status not recorded). Some clones in this sample may be carry-over from other donors' samples.

This clonotype was detected ten times or more. This chain links TRBV27 with TRBJ1-5; no reliable D call. Trimming cost V 6 bases and J 1 base, with 13 bases left between them. The CDR3 contains 15 residues. Germline V gene data show CDR1 as MNHEY and CDR2 as SMNVEV (reference sequence). CDR3 residues: CASSQVVGSNQPQHF. CDR3 nucleotides: TGTGCCAGCAGCCAGGTAGTCGGAAGCAATCAGCCCCAGCATTTT.

This clonotype was counted ten times or more. The chain couples TRBV7-8 to TRBJ2-1; 15 bases match TRBD2. With V trimmed by 1 base and J by 4 bases, 8 bases remained unmatched. Germline V gene lookup returns CDR1 SGHVS and CDR2 FQNEAQ. This CDR3 comprises 19 residues. Here the CDR3 reads CASSLGWTSGGAWYNEQFF. The CDR3 bases are TGTGCCAGCAGCTTAGGCTGGACTAGCGGGGGGGCCTGGTACAATGAGCAGTTCTTC. The variable domain in full, completed from reference TRBV7-8 and TRBJ2-1, reads GAGVSQSPRYKVAKRGQDVALRCDPISGHVSLFWYQQALGQGPEFLTYFQNEAQLDKSGLPSDRFFAERPEGSVSTLKIQRTQQEDSAVYLCASSLGWTSGGAWYNEQFFGPGTRLTVL.

The V and J genes are TRBV20-1 and TRBJ1-1; a weak D match, TRBD1 (5 bases). Germline CDR1 reads DFQATT; CDR2 reads SNEGSKA (reference sequence). V lost 6 bases and J 7 bases, leaving 12 bases between the germline ends. The CDR3 covers 11 residues. Here the CDR3 DNA reads TGCAGTGCGCCGGGGGGATTTGAAGCTTTCTTT. Its translation is CSAPGGFEAFF.

The chain links TRBV11-1 to TRBJ1-2, with a weak D call TRBD1 (5 bases). This CDR3 spans 15 amino acids. The germline V and J ends were trimmed by 3 bases and 3 bases, with 14 bases remaining between them. Germline V gene data show CDR1 as SGHAT and CDR2 as FQDESV (reference sequence). CDR3 region: CASSLGPGLDYGYTF. The CDR3 coding sequence is TGTGCCAGCAGCTTGGGTCCGGGACTGGACTATGGCTACACCTTC.

This clonotype has at least ten counts. The chain uses TRBV7-9 and TRBJ1-1; tentative D call: TRBD1 (6 bases). Germline loops: CDR1 SEHNR, CDR2 FQNEAQ (reference sequence). Trimming left V 6 bases short and J 6 bases short, with 11 bases between. This CDR3 region has 12 residues. The CDR3 sequence is CASSLGQPEAFF. DNA for the CDR3: TGTGCCAGCAGTCTAGGACAGCCTGAAGCTTTCTTT.

In its sample, this clonotype was seen many times. The rearrangement uses TRBV28 and TRBJ1-5, with D possibly being TRBD1 (5 bases). The germline CDR1 and CDR2 sequences are MDHEN and SYDVKM. The CDR3 consists of 15 residues. The V end was cut by 1 base, the J end by 6 bases, with 13 bases between. CDR3 bases: TGTGCCAGCAGTTTATTCTTCCAGGGAGGTCAGCCCCAGCATTTT. Protein product: CASSLFFQGGQPQHF.

At least ten counts were recorded for this clonotype. The chain employs TRBV19 and TRBJ2-1, with 12 bases lining up with TRBD2. J lost 1 base, V lost 4 bases, and 5 bases had no gene match. CDR3 length: 17 amino acids. Germline V gene sequence: CDR1 LNHDA, CDR2 SQIVND (reference sequence). CDR3 sequence: CASSTGLAGLSYNEQFF. The CDR3 DNA follows: TGTGCCAGTAGTACTGGACTAGCGGGGCTTTCCTACAATGAGCAGTTCTTC.